The text below deals with one T cell receptor (beta chain). Its antigen is currently unknown. Relapses following autologous stem cell transplantation were seen in all patients, with brentuximab vedotin exposure varying. Sequencing was performed with immunoSEQ multiplex PCR; in TCRdb, only in-frame clones are kept and a portion is missing. This table has roughly 150,000 clones, around four fifths appearing once. The sample originates from a study of PD-1 blockade in classical Hodgkin lymphoma. CDR1 and CDR2 from the germline V gene are SEHNR and FQNEAQ (reference sequence). Germline trimming cut 3 bases from V and 5 bases from J; bases unmatched to any gene: 4. There are 15 residues in the CDR3. General study points: Exclusion covered patients beginning nivolumab under 1 year post-ASCT. Complete responders had baseline diversity similar to newly diagnosed patients.

The receptor was isolated from a human donor with classical Hodgkin lymphoma. The chain recombines TRBV7-9 with TRBJ2-1; 10 bases agree with TRBD1. The specimen comprised peripheral blood mononuclear cells (PBMCs), sampled before the second cycle of nivolumab. The chain's CDR3 is CASSFRDRGHNEQFF. The CDR3 nucleotides read TGTGCCAGCAGCTTCCGGGACAGGGGCCACAATGAGCAGTTCTTC.